The 24 T cell receptor beta chains listed next were all sequenced from one sample in a study of control samples from healthy donors and cancer patients. Assay used: immunoSEQ multiplex PCR; TCRdb lists only in-frame clones, some missing. The repertoire has tens of thousands of clones, around nine tenths of them found once; the top ten carry about 1.6%. Sequenced material: PBMCs. These TCRs come from a middle-aged man with colorectal cancer.

The V call is TRBV7-2, the J call TRBJ1-1; D not certain. The V gene lost 5 bases and the J gene lost 0 bases, with 7 bases spanning the gap. CDR1 SGHTA and CDR2 FQGNSA come from the germline V gene. This CDR3 is 13 amino acids long. For the CDR3, the DNA is TGTGCCAGCAGCAGCGGGATGAACACTGAAGCTTTCTTT. Protein product: CASSSGMNTEAFF.

The gene calls are TRBV5-1 and TRBJ2-1; no definite D call. V dropped 0 bases and J dropped 7 bases, with 8 bases sitting between them. Germline CDR1 is SGHRS and CDR2 is YFSETQ. The CDR3 totals 13 residues. The CDR3 DNA is TGCGCCAGCAGCTTGGCCGTCATGAATGAGCAGTTCTTC. The encoded protein is CASSLAVMNEQFF.

The chain joins TRBV7-6 to TRBJ2-1, with D uncertain. V lost 5 bases and J 10 bases, leaving 12 bases between the germline ends. The germline gives CDR1 SGHVS, CDR2 FNYEAQ. This CDR3 has 12 amino acids. CDR3 in DNA: TGTGCCAGCAGCCCTGCTGAAAGGGAGCAGTTCTTC. Translating it yields CASSPAEREQFF.

The rearrangement joins TRBV20-1 to TRBJ2-7, with 7 positions matching TRBD2. CDR3 length: 14 residues. J lost 7 bases, V lost 3 bases, and 12 bases had no gene match. The germline gives CDR1 DFQATT, CDR2 SNEGSKA (reference sequence). Written as DNA, the CDR3 is TGCAGTGCTAGTGTGACGGCGGGAGTAAGTGAGCAGTACTTC. Translation gives CSASVTAGVSEQYF.

J is TRBJ2-7 and V is TRBV29-1; D uncertain. Germline V gene sequence: CDR1 SQVTM, CDR2 ANQGSEA. V lost 4 bases and J lost 5, with 9 bases in between. This CDR3 is built from 11 residues. CDR3 sequence reads: CSVGVGNEQYF. The CDR3 nucleotides read TGCAGCGTTGGGGTAGGGAACGAGCAGTACTTC.

The rearrangement joins TRBV5-1 to TRBJ1-2, with D perhaps TRBD1 (5 bases). Trimming stripped 4 bases from V and 4 bases from J, with 11 bases between. The CDR3 sequence is 13 residues long. Per the germline V gene, CDR1 is SGHRS and CDR2 is YFSETQ. CDR3 DNA sequence: TGCGCCAGCAGCCCGAGGGGCGGCTATGGCTACACCTTC. Translating it yields CASSPRGGYGYTF.

The V gene is TRBV11-3, the J gene TRBJ1-2, with D uncertain. Trimming left V 6 bases short and J 4 bases short, with 15 bases between. CDR1 is SGHNT, CDR2 YENEEA, per germline. The CDR3 loop spans 14 amino acids. CDR3 sequence (DNA): TGTGCCAGCAGACGCACTTCAGCTGGCTATGGCTACACCTTC. As protein: CASRRTSAGYGYTF.

The genes are TRBV7-2 and TRBJ2-7; 11 bases match TRBD2. V lost 4 bases and J lost 3; bases outside the gene matches: 5. The CDR3 length is 15 residues. Germline V lookup: CDR1 SGHTA, CDR2 FQGNSA. CDR3 DNA sequence: TGTGCCAGCAGCTCGGGACTAGCGGCGTACTACGAGCAGTACTTC. It is translated as CASSSGLAAYYEQYF.

This chain uses TRBV19 with TRBJ2-3; D not certain. Germline values: CDR1 LNHDA, CDR2 SQIVND (reference sequence). The CDR3 sequence is 14 residues long. Trimming stripped 2 bases from V and 4 bases from J, with 10 bases between. The CDR3 loop is CASSIISFSDTQYF. Here the CDR3 DNA reads TGTGCCAGTAGTATAATTTCTTTTTCAGATACGCAGTATTTT.

This sequence joins TRBV7-9 and TRBJ1-4; no clear D. The V end was cut by 5 bases, the J end by 4 bases, with 8 bases between. Looked up from germline, CDR1 is SEHNR and CDR2 is FQNEAQ (reference sequence). The CDR3 covers 13 residues. The CDR3 loop reads CASSPSDNEKLFF. Written as DNA, the CDR3 is TGTGCCAGCAGCCCCAGCGATAATGAAAAACTGTTTTTT.

The chain recombines TRBV12-3 or TRBV12-4 with TRBJ1-5, with D uncertain. CDR3 length equals 12 residues. The ends were cut back, 2 bases at V and 5 bases at J, with 4 bases in the middle. CDR3 residues: CASSLYDQPQHF. The CDR3 DNA is TGTGCCAGCAGTTTATATGATCAGCCCCAGCATTTT.

In this sample, this clone turned up once. This chain uses TRBV18 with TRBJ2-1, with 8 bases aligning to TRBD2. This CDR3 has 15 amino acids. Per germline, CDR1 KGHSH and CDR2 LQKENI. V dropped 5 bases and J dropped 1; count of bases not matched to a gene: 4. The CDR3 reads CASSFGRASYNEQFF. In DNA form, the CDR3 reads TGTGCCAGCTCATTCGGGAGGGCTTCCTACAATGAGCAGTTCTTC.

This sequence joins TRBV5-1 and TRBJ1-2; 8 bases align to TRBD1. CDR1 is SGHRS and CDR2 is YFSETQ in the germline V gene. With V trimmed by 4 bases and J by 4 bases, 6 bases remained unmatched. This CDR3 contains 14 residues. The CDR3 coding sequence is TGCGCCAGCAGCCCAGGGGGCTCAGGCTATGGCTACACCTTC. Its translation is CASSPGGSGYGYTF.

The chain recombines TRBV3-1 (or the pseudogene TRBV3-2) with TRBJ2-1; either TRBD1 or TRBD2 may supply D (6 bases each). Germline V gene sequence: CDR1 LGHDT, CDR2 YNNKEL (reference sequence). This CDR3 contains 16 residues. With 5 bases removed from V and 6 bases from J, the gap between germline ends came to 20 bases. CDR3 sequence: CASSVGGSYHLNEQFF. In DNA, the CDR3 is TGTGCCAGCAGCGTAGGGGGGTCCTATCACCTCAATGAGCAGTTCTTC.

This CDR3 is CASSIGTSAGDTQYF. The CDR3, as DNA: TGTGCCAGTAGTATAGGGACTAGCGCAGGGGATACGCAGTATTTT. The chain combines TRBV19 with TRBJ2-3, with 9 bases lining up with TRBD2. Germline CDR1 and CDR2: LNHDA and SQIVND (reference sequence). This CDR3 has 15 amino acids. V was pared by 1 base and J by 6 bases, with 5 bases of the junction left unmatched.

The gene calls are TRBV4-3 and TRBJ1-5; D not certain. CDR1 is LGHNA and CDR2 is YSLEER in the germline V gene. The V end lost 4 bases, the J end lost 5 bases, and 9 bases lay between the germline ends. The CDR3 has 13 amino acids. The CDR3 here is CASSRQRDQPQHF. The CDR3 DNA sequence: TGCGCCAGCAGCCGCCAGAGGGATCAGCCCCAGCATTTT.

This clone turned up a few times. The chain has TRBV15 and TRBJ2-7; no firm D call. V was cut by 5 bases and J by 4 bases, with 9 bases left in between. The CDR3 covers 12 residues. Per germline, CDR1 LNHNV and CDR2 YYDKDF (reference sequence). The CDR3 bases are TGTGCCACCAGCGTATCCGGGTACGAGCAGTACTTC. As protein: CATSVSGYEQYF.

The genes are TRBV4-2 and TRBJ2-2; no reliable D call. The length of the CDR3 is 16 residues. The germline V gene has CDR1 LGHNA and CDR2 YNFKEQ. Between the trimmed V and J ends, which lost 3 bases and 3 bases, there was a span of 14 bases. CDR3 sequence: CASSQYPNRDTGELFF. Written as DNA, the CDR3 is TGTGCCAGCAGCCAGTACCCTAATAGGGACACCGGGGAGCTGTTTTTT.

The CDR3 nucleotides are TGTGCCAGCAGCCAAGAAGTGACAGGAGGAAACACCATATATTTT. Protein product: CASSQEVTGGNTIYF. The chain carries TRBV3-1 (or the pseudogene TRBV3-2) and TRBJ1-3; TRBD1 might be the D (6 bases). The germline V gene encodes CDR1 LGHDT and CDR2 YNNKEL (reference sequence). The CDR3 sequence is 15 residues long. The V end lost 0 bases, the J end lost 4 bases, and 10 bases lay between the germline ends.

The CDR3 nucleotides read TGTGCCAGCAGCTTGACGGGGGTTAATGAAAAACTGTTTTTT. It specifies CASSLTGVNEKLFF. The J gene is TRBJ1-4, the V gene TRBV27; a possible D gene is TRBD1 (5 bases). Germline V lookup: CDR1 MNHEY, CDR2 SMNVEV (reference sequence). V shed 6 bases and J shed 4 bases, with 12 bases lying between them. The CDR3 covers 14 residues. The full variable domain, with the rest looked up from reference TRBV27 and TRBJ1-4, is EAQVTQNPRYLITVTGKKLTVTCSQNMNHEYMSWYRQDPGLGLRQIYYSMNVEVTDKGDVPEGYKVSRKEKRNFPLILESPSPNQTSLYFCASSLTGVNEKLFFGSGTQLSVL.

This rearrangement joins TRBV29-1 to TRBJ1-4; 8 bases are a match to TRBD1. Germline-derived CDR1 and CDR2 are SQVTM and ANQGSEA. The CDR3 contains 14 residues. After removal of 6 bases from V and 5 bases from J, the junction contained 8 bases not matched to a gene. DNA for the CDR3: TGCAGCGTAAGACAGGGGCGACCGAATGAAAAACTGTTTTTT. Residues: CSVRQGRPNEKLFF.

J is TRBJ2-5 and V is TRBV14, with a tentative D call TRBD1 (8 bases). CDR1 and CDR2 from the germline V gene are SGHDN and FVKESK. CDR3 size: 15 residues. Trimming took 5 bases from V and 4 from J, leaving 17 bases between them. The CDR3 DNA is TGTGCCAGCAGCACGTGGACAGGGAGGGGAGAGACCCAGTACTTC. The encoded protein is CASSTWTGRGETQYF. The whole variable domain, filled in from reference TRBV14 and TRBJ2-5, reads EAGVTQFPSHSVIEKGQTVTLRCDPISGHDNLYWYRRVMGKEIKFLLHFVKESKQDESGMPNNRFLAERTGGTYSTLKVQPAELEDSGVYFCASSTWTGRGETQYFGPGTRLLVL.

This clone was counted a single time. V and J are TRBV3-1 (or the pseudogene TRBV3-2) and TRBJ1-6; TRBD1 might be the D (5 bases). This CDR3 contains 15 residues. The V gene's germline CDR1 is LGHDT and CDR2 YNNKEL (reference sequence). V was pared by 0 bases and J by 6 bases, with 9 bases between. In nucleotides, the CDR3 is TGTGCCAGCAGCCAAGACGGGGGAAGTAATTCACCCCTCCACTTT. This codes for CASSQDGGSNSPLHF.

This sequence joins TRBV7-9 and TRBJ1-1, with D unresolved. Germline loops: CDR1 SEHNR, CDR2 FQNEAQ (reference sequence). The CDR3 is 15 amino acids. Trimming removed 4 bases from V and 0 bases from J, with 12 bases in between. CDR3: CASSSKTVMNTEAFF. CDR3 DNA sequence: TGTGCCAGCAGCTCCAAAACAGTCATGAACACTGAAGCTTTCTTT.